This T cell receptor (beta chain) was sequenced for a study of T cells in Graves' hyperthyroidism and ophthalmopathy. The study, taken as a whole, reports: The model anticipated ophthalmopathy a median approximately six months pre-onset. Most thyroid clonotypes with frequency above 0.001 were detected in blood.

The source material, RNA transcripts, was used to amplify TCR beta CDR3 regions. With the HTBI primer set, the TCR CDR3 went through a first round of RT-PCR. One entry per CDR3 protein results from TCRdb running MiXCR on the multiplex PCR reads. Of around 300,000 distinct CDR3 sequences listed, approximately 14% are singletons. The germline CDR1 and CDR2 sequences are SEHNR and FQNEAQ (reference sequence). The CDR3 is made up of 14 amino acids. With 1 base removed from V and 2 bases from J, the gap between germline ends came to 9 bases. Ophthalmopathy patients had Clinical Activity Score at least 3, NOSPECS grade at least 4, duration under 3 months. Each diagnosis was grounded in clinical symptoms, serum thyroxine and TRAb, thyroid ultrasound, and orbital computed tomography. For this clonotype: Antigen: not known.

Input material: blood. The chain uses TRBV7-9 and TRBJ2-7; perhaps D is TRBD1 or TRBD2 (5 bases each). This receptor was obtained from a middle-aged woman with Graves' ophthalmopathy. DNA of the CDR3: TGTGCCAGCAGCTTAGTTCGGGACCCCTACGAGCAGTACTTC. This encodes CASSLVRDPYEQYF.